The next 22 T cell receptor beta chains were all read from a single sample in a study of blood T cell repertoires in COVID-19 (TCRdb year 2020). Receptor amplification or capture employed the immunoSEQ multiplex PCR assay. Not all clones reach the TCRdb copy of this immuneACCESS table, which keeps in-frame sequences only. Checked studies attribute under half of the gap to unresolved V genes and leave the rest unexplained. This sample has under 250,000 clones in its table, and approximately 83% of those were observed once. The top ten hold 3% to 4% of the sample. The sample comprised PBMCs or T cells enriched from blood (not recorded which). All receptors come from a woman in her forties who had been exposed to COVID-19.

V gene TRBV19 combines with J gene TRBJ1-5, with 7 bases identical to TRBD1. Germline V gives CDR1 LNHDA, CDR2 SQIVND (reference sequence). The CDR3 extends over 16 amino acids. V was pared by 6 bases and J by 1 base, with 9 bases of the junction left unmatched. Here the CDR3 DNA reads TGTGCCAGTAGCCCTAAGTTACAGGGGAGCAATCAGCCCCAGCATTTT. Translation gives CASSPKLQGSNQPQHF.

The chain recombines TRBV6-5 with TRBJ1-2, with 7 nucleotides matching TRBD1. Trimming removed 6 bases from V and 8 bases from J; junction bases left unmatched: 9. The CDR3 is 13 amino acids. Germline CDR1 MNHEY, CDR2 SVGAGI. This chain's CDR3 is CASSHRGDEGYTF. In DNA form, the CDR3 reads TGTGCCAGCAGCCACAGGGGTGATGAAGGCTACACCTTC.

J is TRBJ1-1 and V is TRBV2; TRBD1 aligns across 7 bases. The germline gives CDR1 SNHLY, CDR2 FYNNEI. Trimming cost V 4 bases and J 6 bases; bases outside gene matches: 2. The CDR3 loop spans 12 amino acids. The CDR3 protein is CASSADRAEAFF. Written as DNA, the CDR3 is TGTGCCAGCAGTGCCGACAGGGCTGAAGCTTTCTTT.

This clone was counted only a few times. The rearrangement joins TRBV7-2 to TRBJ2-5, with D tentatively TRBD2 (7 bases). Looked up from germline, CDR1 is SGHTA and CDR2 is FQGNSA. The CDR3 sequence is 15 residues long. V was cut by 3 bases and J by 5 bases, with 16 bases left in between. The CDR3 bases are TGTGCCAGCAGCTTTAACGGGGGGCGAGGTGAGACCCAGTACTTC. Translation gives CASSFNGGRGETQYF.

The DNA of the CDR3 is TGCGCCAGCAGCCAACCTCCTGGGACAGGGATAGATGAGCAGTTCTTC. This translates into CASSQPPGTGIDEQFF. This rearrangement joins TRBV4-1 to TRBJ2-1, with 9 bases fitting TRBD1. The CDR3 has 16 amino acids. CDR1 is MGHRA, CDR2 YSYEKL, per germline. V shed 2 bases, J shed 8 bases, and the junction held 10 bases outside the gene matches.

V and J are TRBV12-5 and TRBJ1-2; D is unclear. V was trimmed by 5 bases and J by 5 bases, leaving 12 bases between them. This CDR3 is 13 amino acids long. The germline gives CDR1 LGHNT, CDR2 FRNRAP. Here the CDR3 reads CASGPSGGYGYTF. CDR3 coding DNA: TGTGCTAGTGGTCCCAGTGGAGGGTATGGCTACACCTTC.

This sequence joins TRBV9 and TRBJ2-1; perhaps TRBD2 as D (5 bases). V dropped 0 bases and J dropped 4 bases, with 5 bases sitting between them. This CDR3 region has 13 residues. The germline V gene has CDR1 SGDLS and CDR2 YYNGEE. CDR3 protein: CASSVGRYNEQFF. The CDR3 DNA reads TGTGCCAGCAGCGTAGGGAGGTACAATGAGCAGTTCTTC.

V and J are TRBV28 and TRBJ2-5; TRBD2 is a possible D gene (6 bases). CDR3 length: 14 residues. Germline V gene sequence: CDR1 MDHEN, CDR2 SYDVKM. V was shortened by 7 bases and J by 2 bases, with 14 bases between the two germline ends. The CDR3, as DNA: TGTGCCAGCACTCCTGGGCGGGGACAAGAGACCCAGTACTTC. It specifies CASTPGRGQETQYF. The variable domain in full, with the rest retrieved from reference TRBV28 and TRBJ2-5, is DVKVTQSSRYLVKRTGEKVFLECVQDMDHENMFWYRQDPGLGLRLIYFSYDVKMKEKGDIPEGYSVSREKKERFSLILESASTNQTSMYLCASTPGRGQETQYFGPGTRLLVL.

This chain joins TRBV5-5 and TRBJ2-5; perhaps TRBD1 as D (5 bases). Germline values: CDR1 SGHKS, CDR2 YYEKEE (reference sequence). Trimming pared 4 bases from V and 4 bases from J, leaving 20 bases between. The CDR3 loop spans 16 amino acids. The DNA for the CDR3 is TGTGCCAGCAGCCCCCGAGGCGGCAGGGAAGGAGAGACCCAGTACTTC. It yields the protein CASSPRGGREGETQYF. Looking up the rest from reference TRBV5-5 and TRBJ2-5 gives the full variable domain: DAGVTQSPTHLIKTRGQQVTLRCSPISGHKSVSWYQQVLGQGPQFIFQYYEKEERGRGNFPDRFSARQFPNYSSELNVNALLLGDSALYLCASSPRGGREGETQYFGPGTRLLVL.

The rearrangement links TRBV7-2 to TRBJ1-1, with unresolved D. Deletions cut 2 bases from V and 4 bases from J, with 11 bases between. Germline V CDR1 and CDR2: SGHTA, FQGNSA. The CDR3 is 14 amino acids. The DNA for the CDR3 is TGTGCCAGCAGCTTACCATCGTCGGGCACTGAAGCTTTCTTT. This translates into CASSLPSSGTEAFF.

The V call is TRBV24-1, the J call TRBJ2-7, with 11 bases matching TRBD2. The trim removed 4 bases at V and 0 bases at J, leaving 4 bases unmatched. CDR1 and CDR2 (germline): KGHDR, SFDVKD. The CDR3 contains 16 residues. CDR3 sequence (DNA): TGTGCCACCAGTGACACCGGGACTAGCGGCTCCTACGAGCAGTACTTC. It encodes CATSDTGTSGSYEQYF.

This chain joins TRBV20-1 and TRBJ2-5; D remains ambiguous. V lost 5 bases and J 2 bases, leaving 6 bases between the germline ends. CDR1 and CDR2 from the germline V gene are DFQATT and SNEGSKA (reference sequence). The CDR3 runs 11 residues. CDR3 sequence (DNA): TGCAGTGCTTTTCTTCAAGAGACCCAGTACTTC. Translation: CSAFLQETQYF.

The V and J genes are TRBV7-2 and TRBJ1-2; 9 bases fit TRBD1. This CDR3 region has 15 residues. CDR1 is SGHTA, CDR2 FQGNSA, per germline. V shed 8 bases and J 7 bases; nucleotides not matched to a gene: 14. This chain's CDR3 is CASLKDGTGSSGYTF. DNA for the CDR3: TGTGCCAGCCTCAAAGACGGGACAGGGTCGTCTGGCTACACCTTC.

This rearrangement joins TRBV29-1 to TRBJ2-7, with D possibly being TRBD2 (6 bases). Germline V gene lookup returns CDR1 SQVTM and CDR2 ANQGSEA. This CDR3 has 14 amino acids. With 4 bases removed from V and 3 bases from J, the gap between germline ends came to 16 bases. This CDR3 is CSVVPEAGGYEQYF. The CDR3 DNA reads as TGCAGCGTTGTACCCGAAGCGGGTGGCTACGAGCAGTACTTC.

V usage is TRBV28 and J usage is TRBJ2-7; the D gene is possibly TRBD2 (5 bases). This CDR3 region has 12 residues. CDR1 is MDHEN, CDR2 SYDVKM, per germline. Trimming took off 3 bases at V and 2 bases at J, with 5 bases between the two ends. CDR3 nucleotide sequence: TGTGCCAGCAGTTTGGAGGCCTACGAGCAGTACTTC. Protein sequence: CASSLEAYEQYF.

The gene calls are TRBV5-1 and TRBJ2-5, with 9 bases lining up with TRBD2. The CDR3 runs to 16 residues. CDR1 SGHRS and CDR2 YFSETQ come from the germline V gene. Trimming cost V 4 bases and J 6 bases; bases outside gene matches: 13. For the CDR3, the DNA is TGCGCCAGCAGCATACCGCGGGGGGGCCTCGAACAGACCCAGTACTTC. It codes for CASSIPRGGLEQTQYF.

The table lists this clone with a count of one. The rearrangement uses TRBV5-4 and TRBJ2-1; 9 bases align to TRBD2. The CDR3 covers 15 residues. Germline V gene sequence: CDR1 SGHNT, CDR2 YYREEE (reference sequence). J lost 6 bases, V lost 1 base, and 5 bases had no gene match. The CDR3 DNA follows: TGTGCCAGCAGCTTGCGGCGGGGGGGCCTCAATGAGCAGTTCTTC. Translation: CASSLRRGGLNEQFF. Looking up the rest from reference TRBV5-4 and TRBJ2-1 gives the full variable domain: ETGVTQSPTHLIKTRGQQVTLRCSSQSGHNTVSWYQQALGQGPQFIFQYYREEENGRGNFPPRFSGLQFPNYSSELNVNALELDDSALYLCASSLRRGGLNEQFFGPGTRLTVL.

This clone was picked up one time. V is TRBV19 and J is TRBJ1-2, with a tentative D call TRBD1 (5 bases). The V and J ends lost 8 bases and 3 bases respectively, with 22 bases between them. The CDR3 totals 16 residues. Germline values: CDR1 LNHDA, CDR2 SQIVND (reference sequence). CDR3: CASGEVTTGGDYGYTF. DNA for the CDR3: TGTGCCAGTGGGGAGGTAACTACGGGGGGAGACTATGGCTACACCTTC.

The chain has TRBV4-1 and TRBJ2-5; the D gene is possibly TRBD1 (6 bases). The CDR3 sequence is 15 residues long. Trimming took off 0 bases at V and 1 base at J, with 9 bases between the two ends. Germline CDR1 is MGHRA and CDR2 is YSYEKL. The DNA for the CDR3 is TGCGCCAGCAGCCAAGAGCAAGGGGGCCAAGAGACCCAGTACTTC. Translating gives CASSQEQGGQETQYF.

This sequence joins TRBV11-2 and TRBJ2-1; D ambiguous. In germline, CDR1 is SGHAT, CDR2 FQNNGV. This CDR3 has 12 residues. V was trimmed by 0 bases and J by 8 bases, leaving 5 bases between them. The CDR3 region is CASSLDRYEQFF. CDR3 in DNA: TGTGCCAGCAGCTTAGATCGGTATGAGCAGTTCTTC.

The chain employs TRBV12-5 and TRBJ2-5; D is unresolved. V lost 1 base to trimming and J lost 7 bases, with 4 bases between them. Germline CDR1 is LGHNT and CDR2 is FRNRAP. The CDR3 contains 11 residues. The DNA for the CDR3 is TGTGCTAGTGGTTTGGAGCGGACCCAGTACTTC. Residues: CASGLERTQYF.

The chain carries TRBV18 and TRBJ1-1, with D hard to call. The CDR3 is 13 amino acids. V shed 3 bases and J shed 2 bases, with 7 bases lying between them. Germline CDR1 reads KGHSH; CDR2 reads LQKENI. The DNA for the CDR3 is TGTGCCAGCTCACCTGGGAGTAACACTGAAGCTTTCTTT. Its translation is CASSPGSNTEAFF.